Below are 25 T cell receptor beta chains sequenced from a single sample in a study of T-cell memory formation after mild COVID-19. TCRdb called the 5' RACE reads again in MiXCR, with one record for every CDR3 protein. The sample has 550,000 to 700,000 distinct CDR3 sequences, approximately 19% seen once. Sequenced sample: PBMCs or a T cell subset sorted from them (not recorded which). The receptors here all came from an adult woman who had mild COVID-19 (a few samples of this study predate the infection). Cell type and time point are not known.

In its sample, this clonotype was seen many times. CDR3 amino acids: CASSRTVNTEAFF. In nucleotides, the CDR3 is TGTGCCAGCAGTCGGACAGTGAACACTGAAGCTTTCTTT. This sequence joins TRBV3-1 and TRBJ1-1; perhaps TRBD1 as D (6 bases). CDR3 length: 13 amino acids. Germline V gene sequence: CDR1 LGHDT, CDR2 YNNKEL (reference sequence). Between the trimmed V and J ends, which lost 6 bases and 0 bases, there was a span of 8 bases.

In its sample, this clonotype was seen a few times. CDR3 residues: CASSTGGFLSYEQYF. CDR3 in DNA: TGTGCCAGCAGCACAGGGGGCTTTCTCTCCTACGAGCAGTACTTC. The V and J genes are TRBV7-9 and TRBJ2-7; 9 nucleotides align to TRBD1. The CDR3 loop spans 15 amino acids. The germline CDR1 and CDR2 sequences are SEHNR and FQNEAQ (reference sequence). V lost 5 bases, J lost 0 bases, and 5 bases stayed unmatched.

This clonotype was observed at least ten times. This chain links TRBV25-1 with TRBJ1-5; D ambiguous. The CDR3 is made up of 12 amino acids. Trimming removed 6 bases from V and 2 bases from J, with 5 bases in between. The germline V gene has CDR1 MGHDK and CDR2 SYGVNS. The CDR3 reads CASRGGNQPQHF. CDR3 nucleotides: TGTGCCAGCAGGGGTGGCAATCAGCCCCAGCATTTT.

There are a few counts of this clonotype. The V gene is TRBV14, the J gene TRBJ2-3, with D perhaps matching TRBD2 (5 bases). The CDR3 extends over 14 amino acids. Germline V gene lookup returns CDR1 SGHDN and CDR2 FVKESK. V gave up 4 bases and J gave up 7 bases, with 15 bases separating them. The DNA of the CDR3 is TGTGCCAGCAGCCGAGATAGGTCGGGAAATACGCAGTATTTT. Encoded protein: CASSRDRSGNTQYF.

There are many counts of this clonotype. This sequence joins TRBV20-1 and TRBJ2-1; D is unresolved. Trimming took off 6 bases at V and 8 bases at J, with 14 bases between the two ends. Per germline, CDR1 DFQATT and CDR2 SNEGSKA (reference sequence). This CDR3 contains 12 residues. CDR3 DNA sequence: TGCAGTGCCGAGACTTCCTCGGATGAGCAGTTCTTC. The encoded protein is CSAETSSDEQFF.

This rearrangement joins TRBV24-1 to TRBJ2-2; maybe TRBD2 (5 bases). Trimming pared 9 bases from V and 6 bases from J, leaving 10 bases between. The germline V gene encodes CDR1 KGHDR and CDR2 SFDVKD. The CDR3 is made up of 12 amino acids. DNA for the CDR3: TGTGCCACCTTCGGGGTCGCCGGGGAGCTGTTTTTT. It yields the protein CATFGVAGELFF.

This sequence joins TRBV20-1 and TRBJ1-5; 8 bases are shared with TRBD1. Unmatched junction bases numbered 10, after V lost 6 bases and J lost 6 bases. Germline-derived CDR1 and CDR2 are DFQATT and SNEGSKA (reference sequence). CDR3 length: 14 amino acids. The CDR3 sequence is CSARPRGLVQPQHF. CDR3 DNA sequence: TGCAGTGCAAGACCCAGGGGGCTTGTTCAGCCCCAGCATTTT.

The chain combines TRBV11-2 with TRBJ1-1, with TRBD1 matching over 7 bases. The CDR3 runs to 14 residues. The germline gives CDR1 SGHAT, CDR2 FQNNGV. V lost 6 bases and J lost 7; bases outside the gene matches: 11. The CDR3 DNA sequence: TGTGCCAGCAGTCTAGACAGGGCTGGAGATGAAGCTTTCTTT. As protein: CASSLDRAGDEAFF.

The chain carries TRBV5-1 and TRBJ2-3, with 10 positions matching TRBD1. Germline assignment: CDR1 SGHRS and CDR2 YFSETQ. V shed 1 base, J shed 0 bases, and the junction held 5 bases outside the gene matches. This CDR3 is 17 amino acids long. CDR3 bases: TGCGCCAGCAGCTTGCTGAGGACAGGGGGTAGCACAGATACGCAGTATTTT. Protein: CASSLLRTGGSTDTQYF.

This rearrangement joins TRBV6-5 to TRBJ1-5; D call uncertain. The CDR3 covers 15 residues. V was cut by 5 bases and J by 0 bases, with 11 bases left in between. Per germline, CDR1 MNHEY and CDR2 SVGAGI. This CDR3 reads CASSTDLYSNQPQHF. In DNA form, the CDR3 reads TGTGCCAGCAGTACGGACCTGTATAGCAATCAGCCCCAGCATTTT.

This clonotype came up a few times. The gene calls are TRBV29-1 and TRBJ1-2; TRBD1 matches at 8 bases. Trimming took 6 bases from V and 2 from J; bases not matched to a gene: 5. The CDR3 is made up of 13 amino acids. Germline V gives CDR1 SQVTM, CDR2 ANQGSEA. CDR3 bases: TGCAGCGTCCTCCAGGGGGCCAACTATGGCTACACCTTC. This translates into CSVLQGANYGYTF. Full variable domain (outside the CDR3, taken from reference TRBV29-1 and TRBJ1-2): SAVISQKPSRDICQRGTSLTIQCQVDSQVTMMFWYRQQPGQSLTLIATANQGSEATYESGFVIDKFPISRPNLTFSTLTVSNMSPEDSSIYLCSVLQGANYGYTFGSGTRLTVV.

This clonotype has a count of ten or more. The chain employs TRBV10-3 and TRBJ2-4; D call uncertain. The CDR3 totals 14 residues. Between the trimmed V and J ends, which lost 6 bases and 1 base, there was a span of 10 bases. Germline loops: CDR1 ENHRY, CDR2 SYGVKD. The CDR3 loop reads CAISDVVAKNIQYF. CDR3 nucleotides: TGTGCCATCAGCGACGTGGTTGCCAAAAACATTCAGTACTTC.

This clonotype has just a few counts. CDR3 protein: CASSLAQETNTGELFF. CDR3 bases: TGTGCCAGCAGCTTAGCCCAGGAAACGAACACCGGGGAGCTGTTTTTT. The chain couples TRBV7-6 to TRBJ2-2; no clear D gene. Germline lookup yields CDR1 SGHVS and CDR2 FNYEAQ. The CDR3 consists of 16 residues. Trimming took 0 bases from V and 0 from J, leaving 8 bases between them. Variable domain in full (rest from reference TRBV7-6 and TRBJ2-2): GAGVSQSPRYKVTKRGQDVALRCDPISGHVSLYWYRQALGQGPEFLTYFNYEAQQDKSGLPNDRFSAERPEGSISTLTIQRTEQRDSAMYRCASSLAQETNTGELFFGEGSRLTVL.

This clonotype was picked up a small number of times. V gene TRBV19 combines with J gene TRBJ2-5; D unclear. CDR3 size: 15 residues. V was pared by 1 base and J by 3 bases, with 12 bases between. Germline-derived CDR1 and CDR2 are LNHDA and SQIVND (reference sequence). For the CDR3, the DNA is TGTGCCAGTAGTATAGGTTGGCAGAATGAAGAGACCCAGTACTTC. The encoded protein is CASSIGWQNEETQYF.

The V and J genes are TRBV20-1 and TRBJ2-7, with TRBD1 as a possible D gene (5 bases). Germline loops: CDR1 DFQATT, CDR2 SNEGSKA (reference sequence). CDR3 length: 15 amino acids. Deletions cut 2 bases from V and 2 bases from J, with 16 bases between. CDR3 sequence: CSARTDTSLTYEQYF. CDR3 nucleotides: TGCAGTGCTAGAACGGACACCTCATTAACCTACGAGCAGTACTTC.

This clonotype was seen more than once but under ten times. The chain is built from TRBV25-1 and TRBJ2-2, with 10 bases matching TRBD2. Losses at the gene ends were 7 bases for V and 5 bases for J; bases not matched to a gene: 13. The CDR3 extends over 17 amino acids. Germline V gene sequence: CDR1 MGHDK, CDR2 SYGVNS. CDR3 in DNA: TGTGCCAGCACCTCAGGGAGGGCTAGCGGGGGAACCGGGGAGCTGTTTTTT. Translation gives CASTSGRASGGTGELFF.

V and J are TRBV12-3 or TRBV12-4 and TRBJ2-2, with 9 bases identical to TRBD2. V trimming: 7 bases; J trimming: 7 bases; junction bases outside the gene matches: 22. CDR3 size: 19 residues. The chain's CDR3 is CASTFSGGLRGGAGGELFF. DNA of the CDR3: TGTGCCAGCACCTTCAGTGGAGGGCTGCGCGGGGGGGCCGGCGGGGAGCTGTTTTTT.

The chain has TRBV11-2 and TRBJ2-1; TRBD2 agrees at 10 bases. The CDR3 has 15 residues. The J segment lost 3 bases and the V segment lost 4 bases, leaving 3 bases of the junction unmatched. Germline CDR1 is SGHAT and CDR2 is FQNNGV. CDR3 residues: CASSSSSGGYNEQFF. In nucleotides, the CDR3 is TGTGCCAGCAGCTCCTCTAGCGGGGGCTACAATGAGCAGTTCTTC.

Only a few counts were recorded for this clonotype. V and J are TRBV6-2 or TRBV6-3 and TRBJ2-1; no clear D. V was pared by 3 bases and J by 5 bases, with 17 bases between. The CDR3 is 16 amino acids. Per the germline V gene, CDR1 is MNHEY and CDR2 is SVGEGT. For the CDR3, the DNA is TGTGCCAGCAGTTATAGCCGGGCCTGGAAGGACAATGAGCAGTTCTTC. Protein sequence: CASSYSRAWKDNEQFF.

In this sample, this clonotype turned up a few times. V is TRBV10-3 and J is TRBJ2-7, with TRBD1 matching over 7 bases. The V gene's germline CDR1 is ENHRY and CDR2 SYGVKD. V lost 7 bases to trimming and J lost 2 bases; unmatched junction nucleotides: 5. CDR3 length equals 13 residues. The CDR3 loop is CAITATGTYEQYF. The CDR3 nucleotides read TGTGCCATCACCGCGACAGGGACCTACGAGCAGTACTTC.

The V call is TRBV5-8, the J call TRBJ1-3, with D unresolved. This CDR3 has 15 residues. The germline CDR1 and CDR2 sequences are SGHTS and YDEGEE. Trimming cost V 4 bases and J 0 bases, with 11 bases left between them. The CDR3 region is CASSLTSGSGNTIYF. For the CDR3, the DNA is TGTGCCAGCAGCCTGACCTCTGGCTCTGGAAACACCATATATTTT.

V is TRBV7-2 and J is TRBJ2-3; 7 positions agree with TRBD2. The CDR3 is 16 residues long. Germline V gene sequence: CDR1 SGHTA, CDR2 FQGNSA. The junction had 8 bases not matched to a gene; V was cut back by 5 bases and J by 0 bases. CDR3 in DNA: TGTGCCAGCAGCAGAAGACTAGCCGCTAGCACAGATACGCAGTATTTT. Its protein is CASSRRLAASTDTQYF.

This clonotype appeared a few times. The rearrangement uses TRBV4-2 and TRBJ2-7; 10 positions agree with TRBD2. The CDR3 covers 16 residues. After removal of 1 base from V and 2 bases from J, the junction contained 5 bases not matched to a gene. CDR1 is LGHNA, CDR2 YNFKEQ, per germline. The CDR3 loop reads CASSQVSGRLPYEQYF. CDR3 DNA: TGTGCCAGCAGCCAAGTTAGCGGGAGGCTACCCTACGAGCAGTACTTC.

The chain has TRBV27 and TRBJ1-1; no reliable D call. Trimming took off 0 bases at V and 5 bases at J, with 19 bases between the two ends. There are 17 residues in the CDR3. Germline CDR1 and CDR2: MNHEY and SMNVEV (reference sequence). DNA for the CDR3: TGTGCCAGCAGTTTATCGGGTAGCGGGTATGTAAGGACTGAAGCTTTCTTT. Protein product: CASSLSGSGYVRTEAFF.

The CDR3 nucleotides are TGTGCCAGCAGCCCCGAGGGCCCTAATGAAAAACTGTTTTTT. Translating it yields CASSPEGPNEKLFF. The chain combines TRBV5-5 with TRBJ1-4; D remains ambiguous. The CDR3 sequence is 14 residues long. Germline V gene lookup returns CDR1 SGHKS and CDR2 YYEKEE (reference sequence). The V end was cut by 4 bases, the J end by 3 bases, with 10 bases between. Based on the CDR3 plus reference TRBV5-5 and TRBJ1-4, the full variable domain is DAGVTQSPTHLIKTRGQQVTLRCSPISGHKSVSWYQQVLGQGPQFIFQYYEKEERGRGNFPDRFSARQFPNYSSELNVNALLLGDSALYLCASSPEGPNEKLFFGSGTQLSVL.